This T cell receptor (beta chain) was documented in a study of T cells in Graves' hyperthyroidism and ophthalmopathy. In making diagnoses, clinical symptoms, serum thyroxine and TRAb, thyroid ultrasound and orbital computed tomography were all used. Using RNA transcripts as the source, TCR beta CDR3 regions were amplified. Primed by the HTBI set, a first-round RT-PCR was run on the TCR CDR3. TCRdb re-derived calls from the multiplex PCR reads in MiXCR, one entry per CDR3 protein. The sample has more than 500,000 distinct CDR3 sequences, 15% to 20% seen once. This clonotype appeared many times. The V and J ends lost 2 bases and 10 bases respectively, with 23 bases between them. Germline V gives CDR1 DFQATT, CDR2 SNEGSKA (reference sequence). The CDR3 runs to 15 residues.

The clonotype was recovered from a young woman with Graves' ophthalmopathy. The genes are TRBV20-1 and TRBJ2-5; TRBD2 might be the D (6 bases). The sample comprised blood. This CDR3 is CSARRRRTSGEVQYF. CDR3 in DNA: TGCAGTGCTAGAAGAAGGCGGACCTCGGGGGAGGTCCAGTACTTC.